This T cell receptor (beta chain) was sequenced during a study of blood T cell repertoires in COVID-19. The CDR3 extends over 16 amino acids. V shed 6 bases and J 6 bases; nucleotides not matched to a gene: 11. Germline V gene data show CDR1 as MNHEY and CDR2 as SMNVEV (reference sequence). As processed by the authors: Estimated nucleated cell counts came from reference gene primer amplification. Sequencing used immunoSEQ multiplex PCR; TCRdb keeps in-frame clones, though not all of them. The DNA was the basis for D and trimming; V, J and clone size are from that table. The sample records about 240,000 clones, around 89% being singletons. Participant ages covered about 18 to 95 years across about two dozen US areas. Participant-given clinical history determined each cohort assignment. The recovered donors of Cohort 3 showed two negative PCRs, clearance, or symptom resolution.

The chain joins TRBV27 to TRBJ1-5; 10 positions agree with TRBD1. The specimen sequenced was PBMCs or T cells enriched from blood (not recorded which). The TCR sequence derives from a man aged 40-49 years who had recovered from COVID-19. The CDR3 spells CASRRQGAKLFQPQHF. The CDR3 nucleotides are TGTGCCAGCAGACGACAGGGGGCGAAGCTGTTTCAGCCCCAGCATTTT.